One sample yielded the 28 T cell receptor beta chains listed below, sequenced in a study of metastatic and nonmetastatic thyroid tumors. Thyroid surgery had not been preceded by any treatment in any patient. From the PCR reads, TCRdb re-called clones with MiXCR. This table has about 93,000 clones, 10% to 15% appearing once. Sequences were obtained from blood. These TCRs come from a female donor with papillary thyroid cancer or a benign thyroid nodule (not recorded which). Some clones in this sample may be carry-over from other donors' samples.

In its sample, this clone was seen many times. J is TRBJ2-3 and V is TRBV6-1, with D perhaps matching TRBD2 (6 bases). The V gene lost 1 base and the J gene lost 4 bases, with 15 bases spanning the gap. The CDR3 spans 16 residues. From germline, CDR1 is MNHNS and CDR2 SASEGT. Here the CDR3 reads CASSEVAASVPDTQYF. The CDR3, as DNA: TGTGCCAGCAGTGAAGTTGCGGCTAGCGTCCCAGATACGCAGTATTTT.

This clone was counted only a few times. A much more abundant neighbour one base away suggests this may be a read error. The sample holds other DNA sequences that translate to the same CDR3. The J gene is TRBJ2-1, the V gene TRBV19, with a weak D call TRBD2 (6 bases). The CDR3 is made up of 16 amino acids. Germline CDR1 and CDR2: LNHDA and SQIVND (reference sequence). V shed 3 bases and J shed 4 bases, with 16 bases lying between them. CDR3 region: CASSIFGTLQYNEQFF. For the CDR3, the DNA is TGTGCCAGTAGTATTTTCGGGACTCTACAGTACAATGAGCAGTTCTTC.

This clone has a count of ten or more. The chain carries TRBV4-2 and TRBJ2-2; 10 bases align to TRBD1. The CDR3 extends over 17 amino acids. Germline lookup yields CDR1 LGHNA and CDR2 YNFKEQ. The V gene end was trimmed by 3 bases and the J gene end by 4 bases; junction bases not matched to a gene: 8. Written as DNA, the CDR3 is TGTGCCAGCAGCCACAGGACAGGGGGAGATGGCACCGGGGAGCTGTTTTTT. This gives the protein CASSHRTGGDGTGELFF.

This clone was counted many times. The chain uses TRBV20-1 and TRBJ2-2; the D gene is possibly TRBD2 (6 bases). Trimming took off 0 bases at V and 2 bases at J, with 10 bases between the two ends. Germline V gene sequence: CDR1 DFQATT, CDR2 SNEGSKA (reference sequence). CDR3 length equals 15 residues. The CDR3: CSARDPGGNTGELFF. The CDR3 DNA is TGCAGTGCTAGAGATCCCGGGGGTAACACCGGGGAGCTGTTTTTT.

This clone was recorded at least ten times. The missing conserved phenylalanine or tryptophan at the end of this CDR3 makes a read error likely. This chain uses TRBV2 with TRBJ1-1; TRBD1 might be the D (5 bases). Looked up from germline, CDR1 is SNHLY and CDR2 is FYNNEI. The CDR3 consists of 12 residues. The V and J ends lost 7 bases and 0 bases respectively, with 6 bases between them. The CDR3 DNA reads TGTGCCAGCATGACAGTGAACACTGAAGCTTTCCTT. It is translated as CASMTVNTEAFL.

Concerning this clone: At one of its ends the junction is not consistent with the germline gene, which may arise from a read error. This rearrangement joins TRBV7-9 to TRBJ2-1, with D perhaps TRBD1 (6 bases). The CDR3 loop spans 13 amino acids. Germline CDR1 and CDR2: SEHNR and FQNEAQ (reference sequence). CDR3 nucleotides: TGTGCCGGGCAGGGGATCTCCTACAATGAGCATTTCTTC. Its protein product is CAGQGISYNEHFF.

This clone was counted at least ten times. The chain uses TRBV7-6 and TRBJ2-2, with 8 bases aligning to TRBD2. Germline CDR1 reads SGHVS; CDR2 reads FNYEAQ. This CDR3 has 13 residues. V gave up 8 bases and J gave up 5 bases; unmatched junction bases: 4. The CDR3 region is CASQRGPTGELFF. CDR3 in DNA: TGTGCCAGCCAGCGGGGGCCGACCGGGGAGCTGTTTTTT.

The V gene is TRBV5-4, the J gene TRBJ2-3, with a tentative D call TRBD1 (6 bases). With 10 bases removed from V and 2 bases from J, the gap between germline ends came to 8 bases. Germline CDR1 is SGHNT and CDR2 is YYREEE (reference sequence). The CDR3 is 11 amino acids. CDR3 in amino acids: CAWTATDTQYF. In DNA form, the CDR3 reads TGTGCCTGGACAGCCACAGATACGCAGTATTTT. The full variable domain, in which reference TRBV5-4 and TRBJ2-3 provide the parts outside the CDR3, is ETGVTQSPTHLIKTRGQQVTLRCSSQSGHNTVSWYQQALGQGPQFIFQYYREEENGRGNFPPRFSGLQFPNYSSELNVNALELDDSALYLCAWTATDTQYFGPGTRLTVL.

This clone was detected ten times or more. Additional DNA sequences in this sample encode the identical CDR3. V gene TRBV20-1 combines with J gene TRBJ2-3; perhaps D is TRBD1 or TRBD2 (5 bases each). Germline CDR1 reads DFQATT; CDR2 reads SNEGSKA (reference sequence). Trimming cost V 1 base and J 2 bases, with 16 bases left between them. The CDR3 is made up of 16 amino acids. The CDR3: CSARGDPGSHTDTQYF. CDR3 bases: TGCAGTGCTAGAGGGGACCCGGGATCACACACAGATACGCAGTATTTT.

This clone appeared many times. The gene calls are TRBV6-1 and TRBJ2-1, with 8 bases fitting TRBD1. The germline V gene encodes CDR1 MNHNS and CDR2 SASEGT. With V trimmed by 7 bases and J by 4 bases, 9 bases remained unmatched. This CDR3 contains 15 residues. This chain's CDR3 is CASNTNRGVYNEQFF. The CDR3 DNA follows: TGTGCCAGCAATACCAACAGGGGGGTGTACAATGAGCAGTTCTTC.

This clone was seen at least ten times. This rearrangement joins TRBV4-2 to TRBJ1-3; possibly TRBD1 for D (5 bases). The V gene's germline CDR1 is LGHNA and CDR2 YNFKEQ. The CDR3 is made up of 16 amino acids. Trimming pared 0 bases from V and 4 bases from J, leaving 13 bases between. CDR3 sequence: CASSQDSPGKGNTIYF. The CDR3 DNA follows: TGTGCCAGCAGCCAAGATTCTCCAGGGAAGGGAAACACCATATATTTT.

This clone was detected many times. This sequence joins TRBV28 and TRBJ2-5, with D uncertain. The CDR3 is 13 amino acids. Germline V gene lookup returns CDR1 MDHEN and CDR2 SYDVKM. The V gene lost 3 bases and the J gene lost 2 bases, with 7 bases spanning the gap. CDR3 loop: CASSFQFQETQYF. The CDR3 nucleotides read TGTGCCAGCAGTTTCCAGTTTCAAGAGACCCAGTACTTC.

This clone was seen ten or more times. The rearrangement links TRBV28 to TRBJ2-1; possible D gene TRBD2, 5 bases. This CDR3 has 13 residues. CDR1 and CDR2 from the germline V gene are MDHEN and SYDVKM. Trimming cost V 8 bases and J 3 bases, with 11 bases left between them. DNA for the CDR3: TGTGCCAGCCTTAGCGCCTTCTACAATGAGCAGTTCTTC. As protein: CASLSAFYNEQFF. The entire variable domain, with the rest obtained from reference TRBV28 and TRBJ2-1, is as follows: DVKVTQSSRYLVKRTGEKVFLECVQDMDHENMFWYRQDPGLGLRLIYFSYDVKMKEKGDIPEGYSVSREKKERFSLILESASTNQTSMYLCASLSAFYNEQFFGPGTRLTVL.

The chain couples TRBV6-2 or TRBV6-3 to TRBJ2-7; D may be TRBD2 (5 bases). V was pared by 2 bases and J by 7 bases, with 15 bases between. Germline V gene sequence: CDR1 MNHEY, CDR2 SVGEGT. The CDR3 has 14 residues. CDR3 DNA sequence: TGTGCCAGCAGTTACGACCCGGGGTTGGGGGAGCAGTACTTC. It yields the protein CASSYDPGLGEQYF.

This clone was recorded at least ten times. The chain combines TRBV20-1 with TRBJ2-3; TRBD1 matches at 8 bases. J was trimmed by 5 bases and V by 4 bases; bases with no gene match: 20. This CDR3 is built from 18 residues. CDR1 is DFQATT and CDR2 is SNEGSKA in the germline V gene (reference sequence). As DNA, the CDR3 is TGCAGTGCTAAGTCCGTTCATCTAGGGACAGGAACACTAGATACGCAGTATTTT. Its translation is CSAKSVHLGTGTLDTQYF.

The table lists this clone with many counts. The chain has TRBV7-3 and TRBJ1-5; 9 bases fit TRBD1. Germline V CDR1 and CDR2: SGHTA, FQGTGA. The trim removed 10 bases at V and 2 bases at J, leaving 12 bases unmatched. The CDR3 has 16 residues. CDR3 region: CAKETGGGGGNQPQHF. The CDR3 DNA sequence: TGTGCCAAAGAGACAGGGGGGGGTGGAGGCAATCAGCCCCAGCATTTT.

This clone was detected ten times or more. The chain links TRBV10-3 to TRBJ1-4; D might be TRBD1 (5 bases). Germline-derived CDR1 and CDR2 are ENHRY and SYGVKD. Trimming removed 2 bases at V and 4 bases at J, with 11 bases between. This CDR3 has 15 residues. The CDR3 protein is CAISERSGLNEKLFF. In DNA, the CDR3 is TGTGCCATCAGTGAGAGGTCAGGGCTTAATGAAAAACTGTTTTTT.

This clone was seen a handful of times. The chain carries TRBV6-1 and TRBJ2-2; TRBD1 might be the D (5 bases). Looked up from germline, CDR1 is MNHNS and CDR2 is SASEGT. V lost 6 bases and J 3 bases, leaving 20 bases between the germline ends. The CDR3 is 17 residues long. CDR3 DNA sequence: TGTGCCAGCAGCCCATCCGGGCTATGGGGCTACACCGGGGAGCTGTTTTTT. It encodes CASSPSGLWGYTGELFF.

This clone was recorded at least ten times. The chain uses TRBV28 and TRBJ2-7, with 11 bases fitting TRBD2. The length of the CDR3 is 16 residues. Germline-derived CDR1 and CDR2 are MDHEN and SYDVKM. The J segment lost 1 base and the V segment lost 6 bases, leaving 8 bases of the junction unmatched. The CDR3 DNA reads TGTGCCAGCAGACCAGGTGGGACTAGCGGTTCCTACGAGCAGTACTTC. Translated: CASRPGGTSGSYEQYF.

This clone was found many times. V and J are TRBV30 and TRBJ1-2; D remains unclear. Trimming removed 4 bases at V and 7 bases at J, with 16 bases between. The CDR3 runs to 13 residues. Germline CDR1 is GTSNPN and CDR2 is SVGIG (reference sequence). CDR3 DNA sequence: TGTGCCTGGAAATCCCCCGAAGTCGGTGGCTACACCTTC. Translation: CAWKSPEVGGYTF.

This clone was observed a handful of times. A much more abundant neighbour one base away suggests this may be a read error. CDR3 DNA sequence: TGCAGTGCTAATTCCCACGACCCCGGGGGGCCACAGTGGGCTTTCTTT. It translates to CSANSHDPGGPQWAFF. V usage is TRBV20-1 and J usage is TRBJ1-1; D perhaps matches TRBD1 (6 bases). The CDR3 is 16 amino acids. Germline V gene data show CDR1 as DFQATT and CDR2 as SNEGSKA (reference sequence). Trimming pared 4 bases from V and 11 bases from J, leaving 29 bases between.

This clone showed up many times. V is TRBV28 and J is TRBJ1-2, with 9 bases that match TRBD1. The J segment lost 4 bases and the V segment lost 6 bases, leaving 6 bases of the junction unmatched. The germline gives CDR1 MDHEN, CDR2 SYDVKM. There are 14 residues in the CDR3. The CDR3 reads CASRTGGMGYGYTF. The CDR3 DNA reads TGTGCCAGCAGAACAGGGGGCATGGGCTATGGCTACACCTTC.

This clone was counted many times. The chain links TRBV6-1 to TRBJ1-2; D is uncertain. The V and J ends lost 2 bases and 3 bases respectively, with 4 bases between them. Germline lookup yields CDR1 MNHNS and CDR2 SASEGT. This CDR3 has 12 residues. In nucleotides, the CDR3 is TGTGCCAGCAGTGAACGGGACTATGGCTACACCTTC. It is translated as CASSERDYGYTF.

V and J are TRBV7-8 and TRBJ2-7, with D unresolved. V was cut by 1 base and J by 2 bases, with 9 bases left in between. This CDR3 has 14 residues. Germline V gives CDR1 SGHVS, CDR2 FQNEAQ. CDR3 loop: CASSLEGSTYEQYF. Here the CDR3 DNA reads TGTGCCAGCAGCTTAGAAGGCAGTACCTACGAGCAGTACTTC.

The CDR3 reads CASSHRESTHSGANVLTF. CDR3 coding DNA: TGTGCCAGCAGCCACCGGGAGTCGACGCACTCTGGGGCCAACGTCCTGACTTTC. This chain uses TRBV12-3 or TRBV12-4 with TRBJ2-6, with a possible D match to TRBD2 (6 bases). The CDR3 has 18 amino acids. V shed 6 bases and J shed 0 bases, with 18 bases lying between them.

This sequence joins TRBV11-2 and TRBJ2-2, with 7 bases lining up with TRBD2. Germline trimming cut 0 bases from V and 1 base from J; bases unmatched to any gene: 8. The length of the CDR3 is 18 residues. In germline, CDR1 is SGHAT, CDR2 FQNNGV. CDR3: CASSLEALASGNTGELFF. The DNA of the CDR3 is TGTGCCAGCAGCTTAGAGGCTTTGGCTAGCGGGAACACCGGGGAGCTGTTTTTT.

This clone was detected ten times or more. The gene calls are TRBV10-1 and TRBJ1-5; 7 bases fit TRBD1. In germline, CDR1 is WNHNN, CDR2 SYGVQD (reference sequence). This CDR3 contains 18 residues. V trimming: 11 bases; J trimming: 2 bases; junction bases outside the gene matches: 21. Here the CDR3 DNA reads TGCGCCGGGGGACAGCAAAGGTGGCAGGGCGGAGGCAATCAGCCCCAGCATTTT. Protein product: CAGGQQRWQGGGNQPQHF.

Many counts were recorded for this clone. This sequence joins TRBV30 and TRBJ2-7, with TRBD1 matching over 7 bases. This CDR3 comprises 12 residues. Per germline, CDR1 GTSNPN and CDR2 SVGIG (reference sequence). J lost 3 bases, V lost 8 bases, and 7 bases had no gene match. CDR3 in amino acids: CAGSAGGYEQYF. The CDR3 coding sequence is TGTGCCGGGTCCGCAGGGGGCTACGAGCAGTACTTC. Full variable domain (rest looked up from reference TRBV30 and TRBJ2-7): SQTIHQWPATLVQPVGSPLSLECTVEGTSNPNLYWYRQAAGRGLQLLFYSVGIGQISSEVPQNLSASRPQDRQFILSSKKLLLSDSGFYLCAGSAGGYEQYFGPGTRLTVT.